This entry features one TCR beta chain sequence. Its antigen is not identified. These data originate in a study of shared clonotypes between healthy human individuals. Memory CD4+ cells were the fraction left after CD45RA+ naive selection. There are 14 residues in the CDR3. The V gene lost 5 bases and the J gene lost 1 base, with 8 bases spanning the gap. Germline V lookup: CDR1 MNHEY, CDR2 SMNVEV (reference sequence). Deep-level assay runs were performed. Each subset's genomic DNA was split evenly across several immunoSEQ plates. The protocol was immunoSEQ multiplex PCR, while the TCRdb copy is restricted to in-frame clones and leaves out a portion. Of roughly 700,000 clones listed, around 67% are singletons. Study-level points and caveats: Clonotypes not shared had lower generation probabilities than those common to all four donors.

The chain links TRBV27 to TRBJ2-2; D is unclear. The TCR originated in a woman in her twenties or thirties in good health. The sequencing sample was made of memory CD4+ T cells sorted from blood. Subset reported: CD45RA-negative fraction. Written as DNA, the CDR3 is TGTGCCAGCAGTCTCCAGATGAACACCGGGGAGCTGTTTTTT. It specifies CASSLQMNTGELFF.